The clone carrying this T cell receptor beta chain was recorded a few times. The antigen remains unidentified. The data belong to a study of shared clonotypes between healthy human individuals. The study, taken as a whole, reports: Researchers sampled only blood; tissue repertoires likely differ. Some naive CD4 clonotypes, 4% to 6%, turned up in common across a handful of donors. An anticipated effect of sequencing depth on clonotype sharing among donors was recognized.

This CDR3 contains 12 residues. The germline V gene encodes CDR1 SNHLY and CDR2 FYNNEI. Trimming shortened V by 6 bases and J by 4 bases, and 9 bases separated the two germline ends. Sequencing used immunoSEQ multiplex PCR; TCRdb keeps in-frame clones, though not all of them. This table holds some 980,000 clones, 60% to 85% found once. This clonotype was obtained from a man between 18 and 35 years old in good health. The gene calls are TRBV2 and TRBJ1-1; D remains ambiguous. The sequenced sample was memory CD4+ T cells sorted from blood. Subset of the sample: CD45RA-negative fraction. The CDR3, as DNA: TGTGCCAGCAGCTACTCGGGCACTGAAGCTTTCTTT. Its protein product is CASSYSGTEAFF.